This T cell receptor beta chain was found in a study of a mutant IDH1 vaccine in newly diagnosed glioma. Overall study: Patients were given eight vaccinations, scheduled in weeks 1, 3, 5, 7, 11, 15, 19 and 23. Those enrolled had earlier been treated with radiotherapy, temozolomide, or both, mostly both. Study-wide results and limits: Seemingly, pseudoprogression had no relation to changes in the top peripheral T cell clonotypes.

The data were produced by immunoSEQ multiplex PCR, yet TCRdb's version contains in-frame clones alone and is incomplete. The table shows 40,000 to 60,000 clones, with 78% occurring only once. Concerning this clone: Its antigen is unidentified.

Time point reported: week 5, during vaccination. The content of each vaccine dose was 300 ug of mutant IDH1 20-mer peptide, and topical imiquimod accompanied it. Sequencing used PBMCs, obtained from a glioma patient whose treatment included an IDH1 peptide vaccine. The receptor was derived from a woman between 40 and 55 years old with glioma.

The CDR3 nucleotides are TGTGCCAGCCCGCCGGGACAGGGGGACAATGAGCAGTTCTTC. It yields the protein CASPPGQGDNEQFF. The rearrangement uses TRBV2 and TRBJ2-1; 11 nucleotides line up with TRBD1. The CDR3 runs to 14 residues. J was trimmed by 5 bases and V by 8 bases; bases with no gene match: 5. The germline gives CDR1 SNHLY, CDR2 FYNNEI.